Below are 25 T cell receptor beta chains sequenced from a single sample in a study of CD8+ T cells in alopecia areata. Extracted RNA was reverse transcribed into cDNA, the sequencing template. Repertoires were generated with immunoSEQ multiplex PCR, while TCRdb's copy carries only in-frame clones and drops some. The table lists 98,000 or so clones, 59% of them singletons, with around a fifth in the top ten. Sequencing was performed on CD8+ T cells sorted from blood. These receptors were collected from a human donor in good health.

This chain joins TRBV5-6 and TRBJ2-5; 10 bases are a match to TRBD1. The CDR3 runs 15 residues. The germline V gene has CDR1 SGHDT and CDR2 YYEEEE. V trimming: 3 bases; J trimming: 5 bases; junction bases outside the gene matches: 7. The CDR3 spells CASSWGTGEGETQYF. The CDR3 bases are TGTGCCAGCAGCTGGGGGACAGGGGAGGGTGAGACCCAGTACTTC.

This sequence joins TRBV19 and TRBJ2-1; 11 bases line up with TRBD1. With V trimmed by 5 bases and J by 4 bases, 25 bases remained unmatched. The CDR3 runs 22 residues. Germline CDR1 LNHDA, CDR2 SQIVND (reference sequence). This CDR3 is CASSERTGGIPIRRELYNEQFF. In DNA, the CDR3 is TGTGCCAGTAGTGAAAGGACAGGGGGCATACCGATTAGACGAGAATTGTACAATGAGCAGTTCTTC.

The CDR3 DNA sequence: TGTGCCACCGAAGGTTTAAGTGAAGCTTTCTTT. It codes for CATEGLSEAFF. This chain uses TRBV5-4 with TRBJ1-1; unclear D gene. With 9 bases removed from V and 7 bases from J, the gap between germline ends came to 13 bases. The CDR3 runs 11 residues. Germline CDR1 SGHNT, CDR2 YYREEE (reference sequence).

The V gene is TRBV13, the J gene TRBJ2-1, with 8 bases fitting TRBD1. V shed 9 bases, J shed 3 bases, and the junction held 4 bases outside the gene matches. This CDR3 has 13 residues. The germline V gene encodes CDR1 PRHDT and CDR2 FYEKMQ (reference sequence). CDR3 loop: CASKDRVYNEQFF. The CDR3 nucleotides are TGTGCCAGTAAGGACAGGGTCTACAATGAGCAGTTCTTC.

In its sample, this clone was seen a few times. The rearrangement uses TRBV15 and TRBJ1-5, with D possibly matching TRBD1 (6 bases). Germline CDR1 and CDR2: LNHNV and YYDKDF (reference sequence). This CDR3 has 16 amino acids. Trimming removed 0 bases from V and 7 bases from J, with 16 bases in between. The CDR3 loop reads CATSRDLPQGRQPQHF. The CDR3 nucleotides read TGTGCCACCAGCAGAGATCTGCCTCAGGGGCGACAGCCCCAGCATTTT.

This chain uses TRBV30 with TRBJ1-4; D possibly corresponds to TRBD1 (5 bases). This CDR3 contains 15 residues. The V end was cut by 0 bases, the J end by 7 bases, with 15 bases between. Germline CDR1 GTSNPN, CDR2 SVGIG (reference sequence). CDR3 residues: CAWSVGSGNFEKLFF. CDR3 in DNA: TGTGCCTGGAGTGTAGGTTCAGGGAATTTTGAAAAACTGTTTTTT. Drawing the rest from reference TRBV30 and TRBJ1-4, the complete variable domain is SQTIHQWPATLVQPVGSPLSLECTVEGTSNPNLYWYRQAAGRGLQLLFYSVGIGQISSEVPQNLSASRPQDRQFILSSKKLLLSDSGFYLCAWSVGSGNFEKLFFGSGTQLSVL.

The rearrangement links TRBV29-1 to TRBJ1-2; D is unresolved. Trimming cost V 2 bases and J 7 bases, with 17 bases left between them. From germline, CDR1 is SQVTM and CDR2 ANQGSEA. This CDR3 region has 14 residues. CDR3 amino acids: CSVENGEGPSGYTF. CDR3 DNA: TGCAGCGTTGAAAATGGGGAAGGGCCCTCTGGCTACACCTTC. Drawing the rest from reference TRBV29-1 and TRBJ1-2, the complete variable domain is SAVISQKPSRDICQRGTSLTIQCQVDSQVTMMFWYRQQPGQSLTLIATANQGSEATYESGFVIDKFPISRPNLTFSTLTVSNMSPEDSSIYLCSVENGEGPSGYTFGSGTRLTVV.

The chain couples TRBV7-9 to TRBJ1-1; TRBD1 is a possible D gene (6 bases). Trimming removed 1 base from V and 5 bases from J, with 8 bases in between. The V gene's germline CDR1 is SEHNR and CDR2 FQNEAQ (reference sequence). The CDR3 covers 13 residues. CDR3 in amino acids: CASSLGGGTEAFF. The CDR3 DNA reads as TGTGCCAGCAGCTTAGGAGGGGGAACTGAAGCTTTCTTT.

The CDR3 DNA reads as TGTGCCAGCAGTCCCGGTCATGGCTACACCTTC. Its protein is CASSPGHGYTF. V and J are TRBV5-8 and TRBJ1-2, with D unclear. Germline V gene data show CDR1 as SGHTS and CDR2 as YDEGEE. V lost 5 bases and J lost 6, with 8 bases in between. This CDR3 has 11 residues.

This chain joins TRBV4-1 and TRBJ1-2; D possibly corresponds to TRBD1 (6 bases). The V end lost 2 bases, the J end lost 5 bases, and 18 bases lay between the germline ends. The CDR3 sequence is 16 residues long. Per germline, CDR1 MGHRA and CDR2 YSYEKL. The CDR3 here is CASSQYAGHPWYGYTF. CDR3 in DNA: TGCGCCAGCAGCCAATACGCGGGACACCCCTGGTATGGCTACACCTTC.

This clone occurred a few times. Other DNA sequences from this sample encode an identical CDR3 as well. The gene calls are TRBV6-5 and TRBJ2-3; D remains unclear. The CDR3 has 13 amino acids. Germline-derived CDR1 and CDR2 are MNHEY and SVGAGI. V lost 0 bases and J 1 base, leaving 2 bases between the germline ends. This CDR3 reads CASSYSGTDTQYF. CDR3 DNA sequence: TGTGCCAGCAGTTACTCGGGCACAGATACGCAGTATTTT.

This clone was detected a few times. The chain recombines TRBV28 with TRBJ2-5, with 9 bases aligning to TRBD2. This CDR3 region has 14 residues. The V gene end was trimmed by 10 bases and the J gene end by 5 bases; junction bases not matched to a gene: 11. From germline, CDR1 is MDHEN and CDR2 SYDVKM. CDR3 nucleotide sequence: TGTGCCAACGCGGCTAGCGGGGATGAGGAGACCCAGTACTTC. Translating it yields CANAASGDEETQYF.

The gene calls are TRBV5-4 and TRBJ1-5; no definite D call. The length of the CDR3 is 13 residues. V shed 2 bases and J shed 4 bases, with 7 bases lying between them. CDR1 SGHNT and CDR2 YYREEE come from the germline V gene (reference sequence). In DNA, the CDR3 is TGTGCCAGCAGCTTAGTATTGAATCAGCCCCAGCATTTT. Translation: CASSLVLNQPQHF.

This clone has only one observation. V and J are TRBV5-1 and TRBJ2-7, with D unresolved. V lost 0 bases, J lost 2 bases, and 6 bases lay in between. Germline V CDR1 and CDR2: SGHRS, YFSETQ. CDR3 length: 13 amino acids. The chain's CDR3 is CASSLVPAYEQYF. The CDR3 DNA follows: TGCGCCAGCAGCTTGGTCCCCGCCTACGAGCAGTACTTC.

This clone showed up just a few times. CDR3 sequence: CASSSRHPEEKLFF. DNA for the CDR3: TGTGCCAGCAGCTCTCGGCACCCGGAGGAAAAACTGTTTTTT. J is TRBJ1-4 and V is TRBV28; D not resolved. Germline V gives CDR1 MDHEN, CDR2 SYDVKM. V was shortened by 6 bases and J by 8 bases, with 16 bases between the two germline ends. There are 14 residues in the CDR3.

The CDR3 sequence is CASSLARILTGELFF. The CDR3 nucleotides read TGTGCCAGCAGCTTAGCACGGATCCTCACCGGGGAGCTGTTTTTT. The chain employs TRBV11-2 and TRBJ2-2; no definite D call. CDR1 SGHAT and CDR2 FQNNGV come from the germline V gene. The V end lost 1 base, the J end lost 4 bases, and 10 bases lay between the germline ends. The CDR3 loop spans 15 amino acids.

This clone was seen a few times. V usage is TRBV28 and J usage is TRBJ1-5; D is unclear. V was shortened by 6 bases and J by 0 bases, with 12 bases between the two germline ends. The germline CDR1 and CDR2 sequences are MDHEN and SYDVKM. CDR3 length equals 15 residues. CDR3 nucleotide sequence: TGTGCCAGCAGCCTCCCGGGCTATAGCAATCAGCCCCAGCATTTT. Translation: CASSLPGYSNQPQHF. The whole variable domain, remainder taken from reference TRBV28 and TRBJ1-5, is DVKVTQSSRYLVKRTGEKVFLECVQDMDHENMFWYRQDPGLGLRLIYFSYDVKMKEKGDIPEGYSVSREKKERFSLILESASTNQTSMYLCASSLPGYSNQPQHFGDGTRLSIL.

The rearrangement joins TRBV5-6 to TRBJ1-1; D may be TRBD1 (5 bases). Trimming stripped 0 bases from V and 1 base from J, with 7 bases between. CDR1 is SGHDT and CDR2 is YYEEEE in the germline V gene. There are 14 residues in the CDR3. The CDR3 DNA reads TGTGCCAGCAGCTTGGTAGGGACGAACACTGAAGCTTTCTTT. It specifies CASSLVGTNTEAFF.

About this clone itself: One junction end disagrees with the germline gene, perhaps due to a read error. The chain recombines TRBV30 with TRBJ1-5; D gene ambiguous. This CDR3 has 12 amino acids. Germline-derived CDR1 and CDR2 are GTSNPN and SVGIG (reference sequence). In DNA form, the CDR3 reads TGTGCCTGGGGTGTGAGCAATCAGCCCCAGCATTTT. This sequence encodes CAWGVSNQPQHF.

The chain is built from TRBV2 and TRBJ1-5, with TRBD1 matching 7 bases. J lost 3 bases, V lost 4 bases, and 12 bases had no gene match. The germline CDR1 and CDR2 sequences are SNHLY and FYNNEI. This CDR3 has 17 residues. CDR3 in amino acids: CASSGSKYDRDNQPQHF. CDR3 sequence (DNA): TGTGCCAGCAGTGGTTCCAAATACGACAGGGACAATCAGCCCCAGCATTTT.

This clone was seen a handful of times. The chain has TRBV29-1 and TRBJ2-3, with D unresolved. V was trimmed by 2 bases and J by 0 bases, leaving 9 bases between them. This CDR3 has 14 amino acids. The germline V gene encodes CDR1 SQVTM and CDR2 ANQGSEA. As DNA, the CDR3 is TGCAGCGTTGAATGGGGAACTAGCACAGATACGCAGTATTTT. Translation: CSVEWGTSTDTQYF.

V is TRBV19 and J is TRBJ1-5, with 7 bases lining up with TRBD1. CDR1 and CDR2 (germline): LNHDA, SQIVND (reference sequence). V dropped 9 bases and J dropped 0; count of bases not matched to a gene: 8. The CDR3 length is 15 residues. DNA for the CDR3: TGTGCCAGATGGGGCAGGGGGGTTAGCAATCAGCCCCAGCATTTT. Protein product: CARWGRGVSNQPQHF.

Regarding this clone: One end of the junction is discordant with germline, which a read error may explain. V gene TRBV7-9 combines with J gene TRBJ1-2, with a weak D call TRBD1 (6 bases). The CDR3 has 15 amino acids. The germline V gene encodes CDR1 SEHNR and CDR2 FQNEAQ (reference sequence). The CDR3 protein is CASSQEPDSNYGYTF. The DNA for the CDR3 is TGCGCCAGCAGCCAAGAACCGGACAGTAACTATGGCTACACCTTC. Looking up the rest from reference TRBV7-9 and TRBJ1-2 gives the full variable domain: DTGVSQNPRHKITKRGQNVTFRCDPISEHNRLYWYRQTLGQGPEFLTYFQNEAQLEKSRLLSDRFSAERPKGSFSTLEIQRTEQGDSAMYLCASSQEPDSNYGYTFGSGTRLTVV.

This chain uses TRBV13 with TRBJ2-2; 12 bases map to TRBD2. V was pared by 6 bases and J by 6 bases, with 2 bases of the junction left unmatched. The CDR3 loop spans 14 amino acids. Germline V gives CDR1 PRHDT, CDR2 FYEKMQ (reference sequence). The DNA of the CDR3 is TGTGCCAGCAGTTGGACTAGCGGGGCCGGGGAGCTGTTTTTT. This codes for CASSWTSGAGELFF.

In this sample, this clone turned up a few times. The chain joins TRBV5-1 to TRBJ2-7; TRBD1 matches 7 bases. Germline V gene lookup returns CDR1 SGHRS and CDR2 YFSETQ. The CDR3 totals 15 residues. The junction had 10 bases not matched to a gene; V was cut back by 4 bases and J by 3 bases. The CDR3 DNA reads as TGCGCCAGCAGCCTGAGCCGGGACAGTGGCTACGAGCAGTACTTC. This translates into CASSLSRDSGYEQYF.